The 20 T cell receptor beta chains below come from one sample, sequenced in a study of blood T cell repertoires in COVID-19. TCRdb keeps only in-frame clones here, not all; method: immunoSEQ multiplex PCR. The top ten clones hold 7.8% of a sample with 300,000 or so clones, approximately 89% of them seen once. Source material: peripheral blood. The receptor source for this set is a woman in her forties or fifties who had recovered from COVID-19.

This clone has only one observation. The chain employs TRBV19 and TRBJ1-3, with 8 bases identical to TRBD1. Germline V gene sequence: CDR1 LNHDA, CDR2 SQIVND (reference sequence). This CDR3 comprises 14 residues. J lost 6 bases, V lost 7 bases, and 8 bases had no gene match. CDR3: CASTPDRGENTIYF. The CDR3 coding sequence is TGTGCCAGTACTCCCGACAGGGGCGAAAACACCATATATTTT.

CDR3 sequence reads: CASSQEPGLAGVTDTGELFF. The CDR3 bases are TGTGCCAGCAGCCAAGAACCGGGACTAGCGGGAGTAACGGACACCGGGGAGCTGTTTTTT. The chain joins TRBV4-2 to TRBJ2-2; 14 nucleotides line up with TRBD2. The V segment lost 0 bases and the J segment 3 bases; nucleotides outside the gene matches: 9. CDR1 LGHNA and CDR2 YNFKEQ come from the germline V gene. This CDR3 spans 20 amino acids.

The chain links TRBV28 to TRBJ1-1; the D gene is possibly TRBD1 (5 bases). Trimming took 7 bases from V and 1 from J, leaving 16 bases between them. The CDR3 runs 15 residues. Looked up from germline, CDR1 is MDHEN and CDR2 is SYDVKM. This CDR3 reads CASIRDGQQNTEAFF. The CDR3 DNA reads as TGTGCCAGCATCAGGGATGGACAACAGAACACTGAAGCTTTCTTT. Drawing the rest from reference TRBV28 and TRBJ1-1, the complete variable domain is DVKVTQSSRYLVKRTGEKVFLECVQDMDHENMFWYRQDPGLGLRLIYFSYDVKMKEKGDIPEGYSVSREKKERFSLILESASTNQTSMYLCASIRDGQQNTEAFFGQGTRLTVV.

V usage is TRBV6-5 and J usage is TRBJ1-2; D is undetermined. Germline CDR1 and CDR2: MNHEY and SVGAGI. The V gene lost 6 bases and the J gene lost 0 bases, with 8 bases spanning the gap. The CDR3 has 13 amino acids. The CDR3 is CASRPVANYGYTF. In DNA, the CDR3 is TGTGCCAGCAGACCCGTAGCTAACTATGGCTACACCTTC.

This chain connects TRBV4-3 to TRBJ1-5; no clear D gene. V dropped 4 bases and J dropped 6 bases, with 13 bases sitting between them. The CDR3 is 14 residues long. Per germline, CDR1 LGHNA and CDR2 YSLEER. The CDR3 is CASSRALWIQPQHF. The DNA for the CDR3 is TGCGCCAGCAGCCGGGCCCTTTGGATTCAGCCCCAGCATTTT.

The chain joins TRBV7-9 to TRBJ1-6; 7 bases map to TRBD1. The CDR3 totals 15 residues. From germline, CDR1 is SEHNR and CDR2 FQNEAQ (reference sequence). Unmatched junction bases numbered 8, after V lost 5 bases and J lost 7 bases. The DNA for the CDR3 is TGTGCCAGCAGCCCGGGCCGGACAGGCAATTCACCCCTCCACTTT. Translation gives CASSPGRTGNSPLHF. The whole variable domain, remainder taken from reference TRBV7-9 and TRBJ1-6, is DTGVSQNPRHKITKRGQNVTFRCDPISEHNRLYWYRQTLGQGPEFLTYFQNEAQLEKSRLLSDRFSAERPKGSFSTLEIQRTEQGDSAMYLCASSPGRTGNSPLHFGNGTRLTVT.

The chain couples TRBV28 to TRBJ2-7; D not certain. The germline CDR1 and CDR2 sequences are MDHEN and SYDVKM. V was pared by 5 bases and J by 0 bases, with 8 bases between. The CDR3 consists of 13 residues. The CDR3, as DNA: TGTGCCAGCAGTGTGCTTAGCTCCTACGAGCAGTACTTC. This translates into CASSVLSSYEQYF.

The V gene is TRBV14, the J gene TRBJ2-1; 8 nucleotides align to TRBD2. CDR1 is SGHDN, CDR2 FVKESK, per germline. Trimming at V came to 3 bases and at J to 9 bases, leaving 4 bases not matched to a gene. The CDR3 length is 13 residues. CDR3 in amino acids: CASSQGAGGEQFF. In DNA form, the CDR3 reads TGTGCCAGCAGCCAGGGCGCGGGAGGTGAGCAGTTCTTC.

The chain carries TRBV6-5 and TRBJ1-6, with a tentative D call TRBD1 (5 bases). Looked up from germline, CDR1 is MNHEY and CDR2 is SVGAGI. The CDR3 is 15 residues long. V was clipped by 6 bases and J by 5 bases, with 14 bases between them. CDR3 residues: CASRGGRYHNSPLHF. The CDR3 DNA sequence: TGTGCCAGCAGGGGGGGAAGATATCATAATTCACCCCTCCACTTT.

This sequence joins TRBV19 and TRBJ2-1; the match to TRBD2 covers 12 bases. This CDR3 has 14 amino acids. Trimming removed 5 bases from V and 7 bases from J; junction bases left unmatched: 3. Germline CDR1 and CDR2: LNHDA and SQIVND (reference sequence). CDR3 sequence (DNA): TGTGCCAGTAGTTCTGGACTAGCGGGAAATGAGCAGTTCTTC. The encoded protein is CASSSGLAGNEQFF.

The genes are TRBV28 and TRBJ2-3, with TRBD2 matching 12 bases. V was pared by 5 bases and J by 2 bases, with 8 bases of the junction left unmatched. Germline loops: CDR1 MDHEN, CDR2 SYDVKM. CDR3 length equals 17 residues. The CDR3: CASSLPGLAGLTDTQYF. CDR3 bases: TGTGCCAGCAGTCTTCCGGGACTAGCGGGCCTCACAGATACGCAGTATTTT.

This sequence joins TRBV7-9 and TRBJ2-1, with TRBD1 matching over 8 bases. The trim removed 2 bases at V and 3 bases at J, leaving 6 bases unmatched. Germline loops: CDR1 SEHNR, CDR2 FQNEAQ (reference sequence). This CDR3 region has 16 residues. The CDR3 DNA reads as TGTGCCAGCAGCTTATCAGGGGGCAGAAGCTACAATGAGCAGTTCTTC. Residues: CASSLSGGRSYNEQFF.

This chain links TRBV7-3 with TRBJ1-1, with TRBD1 as a possible D gene (5 bases). The CDR3 is made up of 15 amino acids. V was trimmed by 0 bases and J by 0 bases, leaving 8 bases between them. CDR1 is SGHTA, CDR2 FQGTGA, per germline. Written as DNA, the CDR3 is TGTGCCAGCAGCTTAACTCCAGGGATGAACACTGAAGCTTTCTTT. Translated, it gives CASSLTPGMNTEAFF.

This clone has only a few counts. In DNA form, the CDR3 reads TGTGCCAGTAGTGCAGGGGTCGATTCACCCCTCCACTTT. Translation: CASSAGVDSPLHF. The V call is TRBV19, the J call TRBJ1-6; weak D call: TRBD1 (6 bases). The V and J ends lost 5 bases and 8 bases respectively, with 10 bases between them. The germline V gene encodes CDR1 LNHDA and CDR2 SQIVND (reference sequence). This CDR3 is 13 amino acids long.

The chain is built from TRBV19 and TRBJ1-1; no clear D. V was cut by 3 bases and J by 3 bases, with 11 bases left in between. Germline assignment: CDR1 LNHDA and CDR2 SQIVND (reference sequence). CDR3 length: 14 residues. Here the CDR3 reads CASSMSRRDTEAFF. The CDR3 DNA is TGTGCCAGTAGTATGTCCCGGAGGGACACTGAAGCTTTCTTT. The complete variable domain, with remaining parts taken from reference TRBV19 and TRBJ1-1, reads DGGITQSPKYLFRKEGQNVTLSCEQNLNHDAMYWYRQDPGQGLRLIYYSQIVNDFQKGDIAEGYSVSREKKESFPLTVTSAQKNPTAFYLCASSMSRRDTEAFFGQGTRLTVV.

This rearrangement joins TRBV11-2 to TRBJ2-3, with 14 bases identical to TRBD2. The CDR3 runs to 15 residues. Germline V lookup: CDR1 SGHAT, CDR2 FQNNGV. V gave up 6 bases and J gave up 4 bases; unmatched junction bases: 3. CDR3 region: CASRRLAGGPDTQYF. CDR3 in DNA: TGTGCCAGCAGAAGACTAGCGGGAGGGCCAGATACGCAGTATTTT.

This clone was observed once. This chain links TRBV4-1 with TRBJ2-2; unclear D gene. CDR1 is MGHRA and CDR2 is YSYEKL in the germline V gene. The ends were cut back, 1 base at V and 5 bases at J, with 2 bases in the middle. The CDR3 is 12 residues long. CDR3 in amino acids: CASSQATGELFF. The DNA for the CDR3 is TGCGCCAGCAGCCAAGCAACCGGGGAGCTGTTTTTT.

The rearrangement uses TRBV29-1 and TRBJ1-2, with TRBD1 identical over 7 bases. Germline V gene lookup returns CDR1 SQVTM and CDR2 ANQGSEA. The length of the CDR3 is 13 residues. After removal of 4 bases from V and 6 bases from J, the junction contained 8 bases not matched to a gene. DNA for the CDR3: TGCAGCGTTGGGAACCGGGACAGAGATGGCTACACCTTC. Translating it yields CSVGNRDRDGYTF.

The chain joins TRBV3-1 (or the pseudogene TRBV3-2) to TRBJ1-1; 7 bases line up with TRBD1. Per the germline V gene, CDR1 is LGHDT and CDR2 is YNNKEL (reference sequence). This CDR3 region has 12 residues. The V and J ends lost 3 bases and 10 bases, in that order; junction bases with no gene match: 5. CDR3 sequence: CASSHGQEGAFF. The CDR3 region has the DNA TGTGCCAGCAGCCATGGACAGGAGGGAGCTTTCTTT.

The genes are TRBV28 and TRBJ1-3; 8 nucleotides line up with TRBD1. This CDR3 is 16 amino acids long. V was pared by 3 bases and J by 2 bases, with 6 bases of the junction left unmatched. From germline, CDR1 is MDHEN and CDR2 SYDVKM. CDR3 region: CASSLPPRGPGNTIYF. In DNA, the CDR3 is TGTGCCAGCAGTTTGCCCCCCAGGGGGCCTGGAAACACCATATATTTT.